Listed here is a single T cell receptor (beta chain). Its antigen is currently not known. Qualities for individual bases were not recorded, and no much larger clone is one base off. The record originates from a study of Ad26.COV2.S vaccination and SARS-CoV-2 variants (dated by TCRdb to about 2021). Describing the broader study: Donors in the vaccine arm were drawn from COV1001, a multicentre, randomized, double-blind, placebo-controlled phase I-IIa trial testing Ad26.COV2.S in healthy adults. A total of approximately 30 samples were included in the TCR-sequenced set, comprising around 19 Ad26.COV2.S vaccine recipients, 5 placebo recipients and 8 SARS-CoV-2 convalescent individuals. Participants in the trial were split at random into five groups of five each, receiving low-dose or high-dose Ad26.COV2.S once or twice, or else placebo on both occasions. Investigators did not know the trial group allocation while performing experiments and assessing outcomes. Dosing of Ad26.COV2.S was intramuscular, at either 5x10^10 or 1x10^11 viral particles, delivered as one shot or as two shots spaced 56 days apart. TCRbeta repertoire sequencing was used to assess the specificity and breadth of SARS-CoV-2-reactive T cell receptors after Ad26.COV2.S vaccination.

As encoded in the germline V gene, CDR1 is SGHDN while CDR2 is FVKESK. Trimming removed 4 bases from V and 4 bases from J, leaving 20 bases between the germline ends. The CDR3 starts with the cysteine, ends with the phenylalanine, and has 16 residues. The sequence is cut down to CDR3 DNA, 48 bases in frame from base 1. The treatment or condition tag for this specimen amounts to: about 20 received Ad26.COV2.S at low or high dose, single or two shots; about 5 received placebo; per-sample allocation not given. Repertoires of vaccine and placebo recipients were sequenced from samples taken on day 63 after the first injection. Between 29 July and 7 August 2020, Cohort 1b enrolled about 27 adults aged 18-55 years at one site in Boston, USA. Ad26.COV2.S consisted of a replication-incompetent adenovirus type 26 vector by which a prefusion-stabilized SARS-CoV-2 spike protein from the original Wuhan strain was expressed.

General study outcomes and caveats: Spike-specific TCR breadth was higher in Ad26.COV2.S recipients than in placebo recipients (P = 0.0014). Comparable non-spike TCR breadth was observed between vaccine and placebo recipients, consistent with only spike being contained in the vaccine. The study was not powered for comparison of responses between vaccine doses or regimens. The authors noted that the TCR breadth and depth analyses may have underestimated total T cell responses. After vaccination, substantial breadth of spike-specific CD8+ and CD4+ T cell responses was reported.

TCRbeta CDR3 regions were sequenced with the immunoSEQ Assay. After extraction, genomic DNA underwent amplification by bias-controlled multiplex PCR, followed by high-throughput sequencing. The study's own analysis went as follows. To quantify the absolute abundance of every unique TCRbeta CDR3 region, sequences were collapsed and filtered. Usable DNA was measured by amplifying reference genes present in all nucleated cells, and TCRbeta template counts were normalized to that usable DNA to estimate T cell fraction. Repertoire TCRs were annotated as SARS-CoV-2-specific by exact matching of V gene, CDR3 amino acid sequence and J gene to a known reactive TCR set. The reference SARS-CoV-2 TCR set was obtained from MIRA and was filtered for enrichment in COVID-19-positive ImmuneCODE repertoires, whereby public or cross-reactive TCRs were removed. Using the MIRA antigens, annotated TCRs were further analysed by specific ORF or by position within an ORF. Breadth was defined as annotated unique rearrangements over total unique productive rearrangements; depth was the summed frequency of those rearrangements. Two-sided Wilcoxon rank-sum tests were applied when comparing TCR breadth between groups. TCRdb re-hosts the immuneACCESS table, in-frame sequences only. Its copies lack some clones; in the studies checked, an unresolved V gene accounts for under half of them, and the cause for the rest is not known. The V and J calls and the clone size are those of that table, but D and trimming were determined from the DNA. This sample lists approximately 410,000 clones; approximately 90% were detected once. 3.5% to 4% of the sample rests with the top ten.

The specimen was peripheral blood, collected in a trial of Ad26.COV2.S vaccine versus placebo. Recombination connected TRBV14 to TRBJ2-7, with a tentative D call of TRBD1 or TRBD2, each matching 5 bases. The clonotype originates from a person between 18 and 59 years old who received the Ad26.COV2.S COVID-19 vaccine or a placebo. The CDR3 region has the sequence CASSPWGRRLQYEQYF. DNA sequence: TGTGCCAGCAGCCCCTGGGGCAGGAGACTACAATACGAGCAGTACTTC.